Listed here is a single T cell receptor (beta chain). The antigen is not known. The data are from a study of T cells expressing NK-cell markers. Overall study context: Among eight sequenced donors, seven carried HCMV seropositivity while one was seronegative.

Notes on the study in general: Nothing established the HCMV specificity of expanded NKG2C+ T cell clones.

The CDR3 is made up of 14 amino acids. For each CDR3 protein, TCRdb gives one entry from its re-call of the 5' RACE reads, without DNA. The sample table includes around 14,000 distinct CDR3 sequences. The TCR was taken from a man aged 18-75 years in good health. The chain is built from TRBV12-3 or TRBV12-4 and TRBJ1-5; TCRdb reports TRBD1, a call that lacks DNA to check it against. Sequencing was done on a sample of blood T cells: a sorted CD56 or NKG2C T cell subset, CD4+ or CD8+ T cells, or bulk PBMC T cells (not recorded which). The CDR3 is CASTPDRTHQPQHF.